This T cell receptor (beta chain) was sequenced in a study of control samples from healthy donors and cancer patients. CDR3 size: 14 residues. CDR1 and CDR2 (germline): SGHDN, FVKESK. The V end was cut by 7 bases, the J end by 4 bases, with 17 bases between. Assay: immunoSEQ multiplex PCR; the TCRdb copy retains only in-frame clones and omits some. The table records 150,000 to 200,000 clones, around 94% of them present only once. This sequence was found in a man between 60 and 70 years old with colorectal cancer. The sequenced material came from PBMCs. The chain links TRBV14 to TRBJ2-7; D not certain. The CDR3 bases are TGTGCCAGCAATCTCTCTACCCTTCGTTACGAGCAGTACTTC. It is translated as CASNLSTLRYEQYF.